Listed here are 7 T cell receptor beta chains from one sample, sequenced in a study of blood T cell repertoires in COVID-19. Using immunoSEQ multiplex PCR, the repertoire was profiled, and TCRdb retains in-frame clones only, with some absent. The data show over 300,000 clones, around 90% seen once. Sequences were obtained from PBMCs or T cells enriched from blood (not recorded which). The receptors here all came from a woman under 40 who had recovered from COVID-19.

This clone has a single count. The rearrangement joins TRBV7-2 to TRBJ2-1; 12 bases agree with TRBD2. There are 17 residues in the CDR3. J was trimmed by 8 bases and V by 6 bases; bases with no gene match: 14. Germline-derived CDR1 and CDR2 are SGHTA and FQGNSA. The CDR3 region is CASRPIGLAGRLDEQFF. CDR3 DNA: TGTGCCAGCAGACCTATAGGACTAGCGGGGAGGTTGGATGAGCAGTTCTTC.

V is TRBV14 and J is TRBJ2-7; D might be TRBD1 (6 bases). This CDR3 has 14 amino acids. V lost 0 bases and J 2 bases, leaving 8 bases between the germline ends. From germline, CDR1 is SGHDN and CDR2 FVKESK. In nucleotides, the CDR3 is TGTGCCAGCAGCCAAGAAGGGGGACCCTACGAGCAGTACTTC. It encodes CASSQEGGPYEQYF.

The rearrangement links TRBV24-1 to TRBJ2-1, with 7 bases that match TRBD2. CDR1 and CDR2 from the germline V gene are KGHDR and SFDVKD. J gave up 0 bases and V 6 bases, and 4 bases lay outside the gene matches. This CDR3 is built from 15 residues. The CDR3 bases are TGTGCCACCAGTCCCCTAGCGGACTCCTACAATGAGCAGTTCTTC. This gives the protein CATSPLADSYNEQFF.

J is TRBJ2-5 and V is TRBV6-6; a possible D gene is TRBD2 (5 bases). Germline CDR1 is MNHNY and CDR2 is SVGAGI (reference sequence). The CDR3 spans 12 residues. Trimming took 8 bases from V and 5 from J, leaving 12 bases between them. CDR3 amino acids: CASYEEAETQYF. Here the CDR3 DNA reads TGTGCCAGCTACGAGGAGGCGGAGACCCAGTACTTC.

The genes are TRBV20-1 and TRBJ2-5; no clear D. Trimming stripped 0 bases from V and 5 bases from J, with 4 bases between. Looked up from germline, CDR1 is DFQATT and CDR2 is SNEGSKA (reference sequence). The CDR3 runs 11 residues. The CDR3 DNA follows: TGCAGTGCTAGAGATATGGAGACCCAGTACTTC. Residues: CSARDMETQYF.

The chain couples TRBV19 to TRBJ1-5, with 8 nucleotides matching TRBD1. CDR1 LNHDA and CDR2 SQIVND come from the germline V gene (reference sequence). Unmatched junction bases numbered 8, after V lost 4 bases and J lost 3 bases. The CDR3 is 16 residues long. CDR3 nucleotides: TGTGCCAGTAGTACTACAGGGGGGAATATCAATCAGCCCCAGCATTTT. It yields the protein CASSTTGGNINQPQHF.

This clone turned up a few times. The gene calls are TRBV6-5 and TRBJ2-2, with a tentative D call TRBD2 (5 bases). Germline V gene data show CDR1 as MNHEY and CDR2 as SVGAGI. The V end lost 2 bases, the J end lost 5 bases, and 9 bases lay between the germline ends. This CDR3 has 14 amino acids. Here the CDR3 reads CASSYTRTTGELFF. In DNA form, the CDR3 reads TGTGCCAGCAGTTACACCCGGACTACCGGGGAGCTGTTTTTT.